These T cell receptor beta chains were read from a single sample in a study of beta chain features in type 1 diabetes. This table comes from immunoSEQ multiplex PCR, and its TCRdb copy is limited to in-frame clones, with some not included. The repertoire holds hundreds of thousands of clones, with roughly a sixth as singletons. Sequenced material: naive CD4+ T cells from blood. These receptors originate from a woman under 30 in good health. CDR3s include the opening cysteine and the closing phenylalanine or tryptophan. The D gene is left open where the match is weak. The size entry is marked missing in some rows and otherwise reads once, few, many or a size class.

j_call	clone_size	v_call	d_call	cdr3_aa	cdr3_nt
TRBJ2-5	few	TRBV18	-	CASSPISVSPETQYF	TGTGCCAGCTCACCAATATCGGTATCCCCAGAGACCCAGTACTTC
TRBJ2-5	-	TRBV11-1	TRBD2	CASSSQAGGFQETQYF	TGTGCCAGCAGCTCGCAAGCGGGAGGATTCCAAGAGACCCAGTACTTC
TRBJ2-7	-	TRBV27	-	CASTLSGSGIHEQYF	TGTGCCAGCACCCTTTCGGGGAGTGGGATTCACGAGCAGTACTTC
TRBJ2-7	-	TRBV25-1	TRBD2	CASKRAGVSEQYF	TGTGCCAGCAAGCGAGCGGGAGTATCCGAGCAGTACTTC
TRBJ2-3	few	TRBV7-2	-	CASSLVSAWGNTDTQYF	TGTGCCAGCAGCTTAGTCTCCGCTTGGGGAAACACAGATACGCAGTATTTT
TRBJ2-1	few	TRBV9	TRBD1	CASSVVTGPYNEQFF	TGTGCCAGCAGCGTAGTGACAGGGCCGTACAATGAGCAGTTCTTC
TRBJ2-1	-	TRBV19	-	CASSPPGSYNEQFF	TGTGCCAGTAGTCCCCCCGGGTCCTACAATGAGCAGTTCTTC
TRBJ2-6	-	TRBV4-3	TRBD1	CASSRDRVKSVGANVLTF	TGCGCCAGCAGCAGAGACAGGGTAAAGTCGGTTGGGGCCAACGTCCTGACTTTC
TRBJ1-2	-	TRBV28	-	CASSRGYGYTF	TGTGCCAGCAGTAGGGGCTATGGCTACACCTTC
TRBJ2-3	-	TRBV4-3	TRBD1	CASSRAGGKGTDTQYF	TGCGCCAGCAGCCGGGCAGGGGGCAAGGGCACAGATACGCAGTATTTT
TRBJ1-1	-	TRBV18	-	CASSPNWQHMNTEAFF	TGTGCCAGCTCACCTAACTGGCAGCACATGAACACTGAAGCTTTCTTT
TRBJ2-3	-	TRBV5-6	-	CASSLQFGRYTDTQYF	TGTGCCAGCAGCTTACAGTTTGGCAGGTACACAGATACGCAGTATTTT
TRBJ2-1	few	TRBV7-3	-	CASSLSGQNEQFF	TGTGCCAGCAGCTTATCCGGACAAAATGAGCAGTTCTTC
TRBJ2-3	-	TRBV18	TRBD2	CASSPLDLAGGTSTDTQYF	TGTGCCAGCTCACCATTGGATCTAGCGGGAGGAACTAGCACAGATACGCAGTATTTT
TRBJ1-5	few	TRBV28	-	CASSGFSGDQPQHF	TGTGCCAGCAGCGGGTTTTCTGGCGATCAGCCCCAGCATTTT
TRBJ2-1	few	TRBV11-1	-	CASGEHGDSRDNEQFF	TGTGCCAGCGGTGAACACGGGGACTCGAGAGACAATGAGCAGTTCTTC
TRBJ2-3	-	TRBV7-2	-	CASSREVAVSTDTQYF	TGTGCCAGCAGCCGCGAGGTAGCGGTTAGCACAGATACGCAGTATTTT
TRBJ1-3	-	TRBV28	TRBD1	CASTAGTVGNTIYF	TGTGCCAGCACCGCCGGGACAGTCGGAAACACCATATATTTT
TRBJ1-1	-	TRBV6-5	-	CASRGRLNTEAFF	TGTGCCAGCAGGGGTAGACTGAACACTGAAGCTTTCTTT
TRBJ1-4	-	TRBV6-5	-	CASSPGTRNEKLFF	TGTGCCAGCAGTCCTGGGACAAGAAATGAAAAACTGTTTTTT
TRBJ1-2	-	TRBV2	-	CASSELSSSGDGYTF	TGTGCCAGCAGTGAATTATCATCCAGCGGGGATGGCTACACCTTC
TRBJ1-1	-	TRBV18	-	CASSAWWGAIDTEAFF	TGTGCCAGCTCTGCATGGTGGGGCGCCATTGACACTGAAGCTTTCTTT
TRBJ2-2	few	TRBV4-3	TRBD1	CASSHPGQGSNTGELFF	TGCGCCAGCAGCCACCCGGGACAGGGATCGAACACCGGGGAGCTGTTTTTT
TRBJ2-2	-	TRBV18	-	CASSPDGAGELFF	TGTGCCAGCTCACCTGACGGGGCCGGGGAGCTGTTTTTT
TRBJ2-5	-	TRBV6-5	-	CASSYGRKETQYF	TGTGCCAGCAGTTACGGCAGAAAAGAGACCCAGTACTTC
TRBJ2-1	-	TRBV5-1	TRBD2	CASSPSGSSYNEQFF	TGCGCCAGCAGCCCTAGCGGGAGCTCCTACAATGAGCAGTTCTTC
TRBJ1-3	-	TRBV6-5	-	CASSYDPGAGNTIYF	TGTGCCAGCAGTTACGATCCAGGGGCTGGAAACACCATATATTTT
TRBJ2-1	few	TRBV5-1	TRBD2	CASSLIGRNEQFF	TGCGCCAGCAGCTTGATCGGGAGGAATGAGCAGTTCTTC
TRBJ1-2	-	TRBV18	-	CASSPQELYGYTF	TGTGCCAGCTCACCCCAGGAGCTATATGGCTACACCTTC
TRBJ2-2	few	TRBV11-2	-	CASSLVGELFF	TGTGCCAGCAGCTTAGTTGGGGAGCTGTTTTTT
TRBJ2-7	-	TRBV15	-	CATSRDLEYEQYF	TGTGCCACCAGCAGAGATCTGGAGTACGAGCAGTACTTC
TRBJ2-7	-	TRBV6-5	-	CASSPGPYEQYF	TGTGCCAGCAGCCCAGGACCCTACGAGCAGTACTTC
TRBJ1-2	-	TRBV4-3	TRBD1	CASSQTGVYGYTF	TGCGCCAGCAGCCAGACAGGGGTATATGGCTACACCTTC
TRBJ1-2	-	TRBV27	-	CASSPLWGKANYGYTF	TGTGCCAGCAGTCCCCTTTGGGGGAAAGCTAACTATGGCTACACCTTC
TRBJ2-3	few	TRBV4-3	-	CASSQRGGSHTDTQYF	TGCGCCAGCAGCCAAAGGGGTGGGAGTCACACAGATACGCAGTATTTT
TRBJ2-1	-	TRBV9	-	CASSGRAGFFDHNEQFF	TGTGCCAGCAGCGGGAGGGCTGGATTTTTTGACCACAATGAGCAGTTCTTC
TRBJ2-7	few	TRBV28	-	CASSSSGVVLRLRGEQYF	TGTGCCAGCAGCTCATCTGGCGTCGTTCTCCGCCTTCGGGGCGAGCAGTACTTC
TRBJ2-7	few	TRBV19	-	CASSIMGEQYF	TGTGCCAGTAGTATTATGGGGGAGCAGTACTTC
TRBJ2-7	few	TRBV4-3	TRBD2	CASSQTGGLGSYEQYF	TGCGCCAGCAGCCAAACGGGAGGGTTGGGCTCCTACGAGCAGTACTTC
TRBJ1-2	-	TRBV2	-	CASRPQGPYGYTF	TGTGCCAGCAGGCCTCAGGGACCCTATGGCTACACCTTC
TRBJ2-1	-	TRBV10-2	-	CAASQGGEQFF	TGTGCCGCGAGTCAGGGAGGTGAGCAGTTCTTC
TRBJ2-7	few	TRBV6-4	-	CASPRLRAGDSYEQYF	TGTGCCAGCCCCCGACTGAGAGCGGGCGACTCCTACGAGCAGTACTTC
TRBJ2-7	-	TRBV7-9	TRBD2	CASSNPSGPVLDF	TGTGCCAGCAGCAACCCTAGCGGTCCCGTCCTTGACTTC
TRBJ2-7	-	TRBV7-8	-	CASSRQSGYEQYF	TGTGCCAGCAGCCGACAATCCGGCTACGAGCAGTACTTC
TRBJ1-2	few	TRBV7-6	-	CASSEPGQTGYTF	TGTGCCAGCAGCGAACCGGGACAAACCGGCTACACCTTC
TRBJ2-1	few	TRBV6-6	TRBD2	CASSPSGTSGEQFF	TGTGCCAGCAGCCCGTCCGGGACTAGCGGAGAGCAGTTCTTC
TRBJ2-5	-	TRBV4-3	-	CASSQGVERETQYF	TGCGCCAGCAGCCAAGGGGTGGAGAGAGAGACCCAGTACTTC
TRBJ2-6	-	TRBV7-8	-	CASSAQVGRWHSGANVLTF	TGTGCCAGCAGCGCTCAAGTGGGACGGTGGCATTCTGGGGCCAACGTCCTGACTTTC
TRBJ2-7	-	TRBV11-1	-	CASSRQAAGSYEQYF	TGTGCCAGCAGCAGACAAGCGGCTGGCTCCTACGAGCAGTACTTC
TRBJ1-4	-	TRBV7-9	-	CASSFRAAGEKLFF	TGTGCCAGCAGCTTTAGGGCAGCAGGTGAAAAACTGTTTTTT
TRBJ2-7	-	TRBV27	TRBD1	CASSHRGANYEQYF	TGTGCCAGCAGTCACAGGGGGGCAAACTACGAGCAGTACTTC